The T cell receptor (beta chain) under discussion was sequenced for a study of metastatic and nonmetastatic thyroid tumors. Study background: Comparative analysis of repertoires was undertaken across blood and tumor or nodule tissue obtained from malignant and benign thyroid patients. Findings of the study overall: In both blood and tumor samples, TCR beta diversity was reported significantly higher for malignant than benign nodules.

None of the patients had undergone any treatment ahead of thyroid surgery. This clone was observed a handful of times. The antigen is undetermined. The V end was cut by 2 bases, the J end by 1 base, with 6 bases between. This CDR3 is 13 amino acids long. Germline V CDR1 and CDR2: SQVTM, ANQGSEA. Per the original data handling: The authors used CDR3 differences across clinicopathological groups to build a distant-metastasis classifier for papillary thyroid cancer. MiXCR reprocessed the PCR reads for TCRdb. TCRdb's processing, not the study's, gives the V and J calls here. The table shows 80,000 to 85,000 clones, with about an eighth occurring only once.

The TCR comes from a female donor with papillary thyroid cancer or a benign thyroid nodule (not recorded which). Some clones in this sample may be carry-over from other donors' samples. Sequencing used tumor tissue. The V gene is TRBV29-1, the J gene TRBJ1-5; D is undetermined. In nucleotides, the CDR3 is TGCAGCGTTGAATTCAACAGCAATCAGCCCCAGCATTTT. This gives the protein CSVEFNSNQPQHF.